The next 30 T cell receptor beta chains were all read from a single sample in a study of early T cells in non-severe SARS-CoV-2 infection. One entry per CDR3 protein results from TCRdb running MiXCR on the 5' RACE reads. The repertoire has about 68,000 distinct CDR3 sequences, about a tenth of them found once; the top ten carry 6.4%. Input material: whole blood. Source of these receptors: an adult who was a healthcare worker with PCR-confirmed SARS-CoV-2 infection or an uninfected control (not recorded which).

This clonotype appeared many times. This CDR3 reads CASKSEIGTYEQYF. CDR3 DNA sequence: TGTGCCAGTAAGTCGGAAATAGGGACCTACGAGCAGTACTTC. The gene calls are TRBV19 and TRBJ2-7, with unresolved D. V was cut by 7 bases and J by 2 bases, with 15 bases left in between. This CDR3 contains 14 residues. Germline V gives CDR1 LNHDA, CDR2 SQIVND (reference sequence).

There are many counts of this clonotype. This chain joins TRBV7-2 and TRBJ2-5, with D hard to call. The CDR3 covers 13 residues. V lost 2 bases to trimming and J lost 1 base, with 5 bases between them. Germline V CDR1 and CDR2: SGHTA, FQGNSA. This CDR3 reads CASSLQVQETQYF. The CDR3 DNA is TGTGCCAGCAGCTTACAAGTCCAAGAGACCCAGTACTTC. Looking up the rest from reference TRBV7-2 and TRBJ2-5 gives the full variable domain: GAGVSQSPSNKVTEKGKDVELRCDPISGHTALYWYRQSLGQGLEFLIYFQGNSAPDKSGLPSDRFSAERTGGSVSTLTIQRTQQEDSAVYLCASSLQVQETQYFGPGTRLLVL.

This clonotype was counted a few times. This sequence joins TRBV4-1 and TRBJ2-1; possible D gene TRBD2, 6 bases. Trimming stripped 1 base from V and 7 bases from J, with 11 bases between. The germline V gene encodes CDR1 MGHRA and CDR2 YSYEKL. The CDR3 extends over 14 amino acids. The CDR3: CASSQVNRGNEQFF. In nucleotides, the CDR3 is TGCGCCAGCAGCCAAGTTAACCGGGGGAATGAGCAGTTCTTC.

The chain couples TRBV18 to TRBJ2-7, with TRBD2 identical over 8 bases. V shed 6 bases, J shed 5 bases, and the junction held 6 bases outside the gene matches. The germline V gene encodes CDR1 KGHSH and CDR2 LQKENI. This CDR3 is 13 amino acids long. The CDR3 nucleotides read TGTGCCAGCTCCCGGGAGGGGGTGAACGAGCAGTACTTC. This encodes CASSREGVNEQYF. The complete variable domain, with remaining parts taken from reference TRBV18 and TRBJ2-7, reads NAGVMQNPRHLVRRRGQEARLRCSPMKGHSHVYWYRQLPEEGLKFMVYLQKENIIDESGMPKERFSAEFPKEGPSILRIQQVVRGDSAAYFCASSREGVNEQYFGPGTRLTVT.

This clonotype was seen repeatedly, ten times or more. DNA of the CDR3: TGTGCCAGCAGTCCCATGGCCATTGGACTAGCGGGTCTGGATGAGCAGTACTTC. It yields the protein CASSPMAIGLAGLDEQYF. The chain is built from TRBV27 and TRBJ2-7; TRBD2 aligns across 11 bases. The length of the CDR3 is 18 residues. Trimming took 5 bases from V and 7 from J; bases not matched to a gene: 19. Germline V gene sequence: CDR1 MNHEY, CDR2 SMNVEV (reference sequence).

This clonotype was seen many times. J is TRBJ2-2 and V is TRBV13, with D possibly being TRBD1 (6 bases). Trimming left V 9 bases short and J 5 bases short, with 16 bases between. Germline V gene lookup returns CDR1 PRHDT and CDR2 FYEKMQ (reference sequence). The CDR3 is 14 amino acids. The CDR3, as DNA: TGTGCCAGTAGCGTTCAGGGGCGAACCGGGGAGCTGTTTTTT. Its translation is CASSVQGRTGELFF.

This clonotype was recorded at least ten times. The chain joins TRBV9 to TRBJ2-7, with D unclear. Trimming shortened V by 0 bases and J by 3 bases, and 7 bases separated the two germline ends. There are 13 residues in the CDR3. CDR1 and CDR2 (germline): SGDLS, YYNGEE. CDR3 sequence: CASSVANGYEQYF. Written as DNA, the CDR3 is TGTGCCAGCAGCGTAGCTAACGGCTACGAGCAGTACTTC.

This clonotype was seen at least ten times. The rearrangement joins TRBV30 to TRBJ1-1, with D possibly TRBD1 on 6 matching bases. The length of the CDR3 is 12 residues. V gave up 2 bases and J gave up 4 bases, with 8 bases separating them. The germline CDR1 and CDR2 sequences are GTSNPN and SVGIG (reference sequence). CDR3 in amino acids: CAWSPGVTEAFF. The CDR3 DNA sequence: TGTGCCTGGAGTCCAGGGGTCACTGAAGCTTTCTTT.

This clonotype was counted only a few times. The chain is built from TRBV9 and TRBJ2-2, with 7 bases aligning to TRBD2. The CDR3 totals 16 residues. The junction had 2 bases not matched to a gene; V was cut back by 0 bases and J by 0 bases. Germline assignment: CDR1 SGDLS and CDR2 YYNGEE. The CDR3: CASSVVSGPNTGELFF. As DNA, the CDR3 is TGTGCCAGCAGCGTAGTTAGCGGGCCGAACACCGGGGAGCTGTTTTTT.

This clonotype was observed a few times. The chain has TRBV18 and TRBJ2-4, with D perhaps matching TRBD2 (6 bases). CDR1 and CDR2 (germline): KGHSH, LQKENI. The CDR3 length is 13 residues. Trimming shortened V by 6 bases and J by 3 bases, and 9 bases separated the two germline ends. The CDR3 coding sequence is TGTGCCAGCTCGTCCGGGGGCAAAAACATTCAGTACTTC. It encodes CASSSGGKNIQYF.

This clonotype was picked up many times. The CDR3 sequence is CASSPGTSGSNEQFF. The CDR3 DNA is TGCGCCAGCAGTCCCGGGACTAGCGGGAGCAATGAGCAGTTCTTC. The chain carries TRBV5-1 and TRBJ2-1, with 14 bases fitting TRBD2. This CDR3 contains 15 residues. CDR1 and CDR2 from the germline V gene are SGHRS and YFSETQ. The J segment lost 6 bases and the V segment lost 5 bases, leaving 4 bases of the junction unmatched.

This clonotype was recorded a few times. The V call is TRBV20-1, the J call TRBJ1-1, with a tentative D call TRBD1 (5 bases). This CDR3 has 12 residues. The germline V gene has CDR1 DFQATT and CDR2 SNEGSKA (reference sequence). The V end was cut by 1 base, the J end by 8 bases, with 11 bases between. CDR3 sequence: CSARAYRNEAFF. The CDR3 nucleotides read TGCAGTGCTAGAGCGTACAGGAACGAAGCTTTCTTT.

The rearrangement links TRBV7-9 to TRBJ2-4; 9 nucleotides align to TRBD2. After removal of 5 bases from V and 0 bases from J, the junction contained 11 bases not matched to a gene. CDR3 length: 18 residues. Germline CDR1 and CDR2: SEHNR and FQNEAQ (reference sequence). The CDR3 nucleotides read TGTGCCAGCAGCCATAGCGGGGGCTCTTCCCTAGCCAAAAACATTCAGTACTTC. It specifies CASSHSGGSSLAKNIQYF.

This clonotype showed up just a few times. The chain carries TRBV29-1 and TRBJ2-1, with no clear D. The germline V gene has CDR1 SQVTM and CDR2 ANQGSEA. The germline V and J ends were trimmed by 5 bases and 8 bases, with 16 bases remaining between them. The CDR3 runs to 13 residues. CDR3 amino acids: CSVTSRFLDEQFF. The CDR3 DNA reads TGCAGCGTTACATCAAGATTCTTGGATGAGCAGTTCTTC.

The rearrangement uses TRBV7-8 and TRBJ2-1, with D tentatively TRBD1 (5 bases). Per germline, CDR1 SGHVS and CDR2 FQNEAQ. Between the trimmed V and J ends, which lost 5 bases and 4 bases, there was a span of 15 bases. The CDR3 has 15 amino acids. The CDR3 region has the DNA TGTGCCAGCAGCGAACGATACGACAGATACAATGAGCAGTTCTTC. Protein: CASSERYDRYNEQFF.

The rearrangement joins TRBV19 to TRBJ1-1, with TRBD1 matching over 10 bases. The CDR3 runs to 16 residues. CDR1 and CDR2 from the germline V gene are LNHDA and SQIVND (reference sequence). The junction had 9 bases not matched to a gene; V was cut back by 8 bases and J by 0 bases. For the CDR3, the DNA is TGTGCCAGTCTCCCGGGACAGGGGAGGATGAACACTGAAGCTTTCTTT. Its translation is CASLPGQGRMNTEAFF.

This clonotype has ten or more counts. The V and J genes are TRBV12-3 or TRBV12-4 and TRBJ2-2; the D is unclear. The CDR3 has 11 residues. Trimming took off 3 bases at V and 7 bases at J, with 3 bases between the two ends. The CDR3 DNA sequence: TGTGCCAGCAGTTTTGGCGGGGAGCTGTTTTTT. Its protein is CASSFGGELFF.

The chain recombines TRBV28 with TRBJ2-3, with D perhaps assigned TRBD1 or TRBD2 (5 bases each). Germline V gene data show CDR1 as MDHEN and CDR2 as SYDVKM. The CDR3 contains 14 residues. V lost 7 bases and J 2 bases, leaving 13 bases between the germline ends. CDR3 bases: TGTGCCAGCAAGGGGCGGAGGTCCACAGATACGCAGTATTTT. The encoded protein is CASKGRRSTDTQYF.

The CDR3 DNA is TGTGCCAGCAGTTACGGGGGACGGCGCTACGAGCAGTACTTC. Protein product: CASSYGGRRYEQYF. The genes are TRBV28 and TRBJ2-7, with a possible D match to TRBD2 (6 bases). Germline V gives CDR1 MDHEN, CDR2 SYDVKM. The CDR3 runs to 14 residues. V lost 4 bases and J 3 bases, leaving 13 bases between the germline ends.

This clonotype has ten or more counts. The genes are TRBV4-3 and TRBJ2-2; either TRBD1 or TRBD2 may supply D (5 bases each). The CDR3 spans 16 residues. Germline V gene lookup returns CDR1 LGHNA and CDR2 YSLEER. V dropped 0 bases and J dropped 0 bases, with 8 bases sitting between them. CDR3 sequence: CASSQDPGPNTGELFF. The CDR3 DNA reads as TGCGCCAGCAGCCAAGACCCGGGGCCGAACACCGGGGAGCTGTTTTTT.

This clonotype was seen more than once but under ten times. The chain joins TRBV12-3 or TRBV12-4 to TRBJ1-5; 7 bases fit TRBD1. The CDR3 covers 14 residues. V shed 5 bases, J shed 6 bases, and the junction held 7 bases outside the gene matches. Here the CDR3 DNA reads TGTGCCAGCAGTGACCTAACAGGGGTTCAGCCCCAGCATTTT. It is translated as CASSDLTGVQPQHF.

This clonotype occurred a few times. This chain links TRBV6-1 with TRBJ2-2; D gene uncertain. The V and J ends lost 5 bases and 3 bases respectively, with 10 bases between them. This CDR3 contains 14 residues. Germline CDR1 is MNHNS and CDR2 is SASEGT. The CDR3 spells CASSPTTDTGELFF. CDR3 in DNA: TGTGCCAGCAGTCCTACTACCGACACCGGGGAGCTGTTTTTT.

This clonotype has a handful of counts. The chain recombines TRBV5-1 with TRBJ1-6; 9 bases line up with TRBD1. With 0 bases clipped from V and 8 bases from J, the junction kept 9 bases outside the gene matches. Germline-derived CDR1 and CDR2 are SGHRS and YFSETQ. The CDR3 has 17 residues. The CDR3 nucleotides read TGCGCCAGCAGCTTGGGGTCTACAGGGGGCGTTTATTCACCCCTCCACTTT. Its translation is CASSLGSTGGVYSPLHF.

This clonotype occurred many times. This chain links TRBV4-2 with TRBJ1-1; D remains unclear. V lost 1 base and J lost 1, with 10 bases in between. The CDR3 is 15 amino acids. Germline CDR1 reads LGHNA; CDR2 reads YNFKEQ. The CDR3 reads CASSQVRAANTEAFF. In DNA form, the CDR3 reads TGTGCCAGCAGCCAAGTTAGAGCTGCGAACACTGAAGCTTTCTTT.

This clonotype was observed many times. The CDR3 DNA reads as TGTGCCAGCAGTTACGGGACTAACTCCTACGAGCAGTACTTC. Its protein product is CASSYGTNSYEQYF. The chain links TRBV6-2 or TRBV6-3 to TRBJ2-7, with 7 bases matching TRBD2. Germline CDR1 and CDR2: MNHEY and SVGEGT. Losses at the gene ends were 2 bases for V and 0 bases for J; bases not matched to a gene: 1. The CDR3 contains 14 residues.

The V call is TRBV10-3, the J call TRBJ1-5; D possibly corresponds to TRBD1 (5 bases). The CDR3 runs to 14 residues. Trimming took off 7 bases at V and 2 bases at J, with 12 bases between the two ends. Germline CDR1 is ENHRY and CDR2 is SYGVKD. CDR3 amino acids: CAIKGETGNQPQHF. DNA for the CDR3: TGTGCCATCAAAGGGGAGACGGGCAATCAGCCCCAGCATTTT.

This sequence joins TRBV19 and TRBJ2-1, with D hard to call. CDR3 length: 14 residues. The germline V and J ends were trimmed by 4 bases and 0 bases, with 7 bases remaining between them. The germline V gene has CDR1 LNHDA and CDR2 SQIVND (reference sequence). CDR3 bases: TGTGCCAGTAGTACAAGTAGCTCCTACAATGAGCAGTTCTTC. It encodes CASSTSSSYNEQFF.

The genes are TRBV24-1 and TRBJ2-1, with 7 bases identical to TRBD2. Germline V gene sequence: CDR1 KGHDR, CDR2 SFDVKD. Losses at the gene ends were 12 bases for V and 9 bases for J; bases not matched to a gene: 7. The CDR3 contains 11 residues. CDR3 bases: TGTGCCGTGCGACTAGCTGGTGAGCAGTTCTTC. Translated: CAVRLAGEQFF.

The chain has TRBV30 and TRBJ2-3, with D perhaps TRBD1 (5 bases). In germline, CDR1 is GTSNPN, CDR2 SVGIG (reference sequence). This CDR3 has 15 residues. Trimming removed 0 bases from V and 2 bases from J, with 12 bases in between. DNA for the CDR3: TGTGCCTGGAGTGTACAGGTTAATTTCACAGATACGCAGTATTTT. Protein sequence: CAWSVQVNFTDTQYF.

This clonotype was seen at least ten times. This chain joins TRBV5-6 and TRBJ1-1, with no clear D. Per the germline V gene, CDR1 is SGHDT and CDR2 is YYEEEE. There are 12 residues in the CDR3. Trimming shortened V by 3 bases and J by 4 bases, and 7 bases separated the two germline ends. The CDR3 reads CASSSHLTEAFF. CDR3 DNA: TGTGCCAGCAGCTCGCACCTCACTGAAGCTTTCTTT.